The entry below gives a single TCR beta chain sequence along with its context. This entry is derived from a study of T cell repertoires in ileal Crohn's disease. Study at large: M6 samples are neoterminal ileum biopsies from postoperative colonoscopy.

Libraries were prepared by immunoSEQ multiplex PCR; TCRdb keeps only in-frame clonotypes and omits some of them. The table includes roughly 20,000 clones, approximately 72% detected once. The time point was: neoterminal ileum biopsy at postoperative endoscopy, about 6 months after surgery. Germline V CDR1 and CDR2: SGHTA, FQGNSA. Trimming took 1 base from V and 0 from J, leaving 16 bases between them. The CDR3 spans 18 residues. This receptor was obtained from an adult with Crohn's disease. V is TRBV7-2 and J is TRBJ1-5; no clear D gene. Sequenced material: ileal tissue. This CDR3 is CASSLESAWEDSNQPQHF. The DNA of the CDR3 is TGTGCCAGCAGCTTAGAGTCTGCGTGGGAGGATAGCAATCAGCCCCAGCATTTT.